The sample holds a few counts of the clone carrying this T cell receptor beta chain. What it binds is unknown. The data are from a study of circulating CD8 cells and anti-PD-1 response in melanoma. Regarding the study as a whole: Previously treated and treatment-naive patients were pooled together. DNEG was most diverse; TIGIT repertoires were least diverse. Clonotype sharing was highest between DPOS and TIGIT subsets.

TCR libraries were prepared from 15 ng of total RNA with the QIAseq Immune Repertoire TCR panel. In TCRdb, the reads were re-called with MiXCR into one record per CDR3 protein. The table has around 1,500 distinct CDR3 sequences, 10% seen once. Sorting of live CD3+CD8+TCRalphabeta+ cells by PD-1 and/or TIGIT gave four subsets. Germline V gene lookup returns CDR1 PRHDT and CDR2 FYEKMQ (reference sequence). Trimming pared 5 bases from V and 1 base from J, leaving 8 bases between. This CDR3 is 14 amino acids long. This receptor was obtained from a human donor with melanoma. This chain links TRBV13 with TRBJ2-2; TRBD1 is a possible D gene (6 bases). The sample was CD8+ T cells from PBMCs, taken at baseline or after one month of anti-PD-1 therapy (not recorded which). The CDR3 DNA follows: TGTGCCAGCAGCCCACAGGGGAACACCGGGGAGCTGTTTTTT. Encoded protein: CASSPQGNTGELFF. The full variable domain, its missing parts supplied by reference TRBV13 and TRBJ2-2, is AAGVIQSPRHLIKEKRETATLKCYPIPRHDTVYWYQQGPGQDPQFLISFYEKMQSDKGSIPDRFSAQQFSDYHSELNMSSLELGDSALYFCASSPQGNTGELFFGEGSRLTVL.